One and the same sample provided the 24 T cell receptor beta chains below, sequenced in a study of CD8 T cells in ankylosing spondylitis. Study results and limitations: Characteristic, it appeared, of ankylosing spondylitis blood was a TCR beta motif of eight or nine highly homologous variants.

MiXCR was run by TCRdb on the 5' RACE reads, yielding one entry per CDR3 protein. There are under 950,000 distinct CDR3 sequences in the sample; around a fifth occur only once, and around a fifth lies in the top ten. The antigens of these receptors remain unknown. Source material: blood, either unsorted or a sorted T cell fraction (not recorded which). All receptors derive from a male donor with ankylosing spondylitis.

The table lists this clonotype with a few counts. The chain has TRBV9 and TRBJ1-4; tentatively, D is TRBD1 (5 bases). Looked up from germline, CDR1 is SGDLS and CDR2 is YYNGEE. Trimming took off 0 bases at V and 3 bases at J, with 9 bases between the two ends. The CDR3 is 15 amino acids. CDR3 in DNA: TGTGCCAGCAGCGTAGTGGCGGGGGCTAATGAAAAACTGTTTTTT. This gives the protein CASSVVAGANEKLFF.

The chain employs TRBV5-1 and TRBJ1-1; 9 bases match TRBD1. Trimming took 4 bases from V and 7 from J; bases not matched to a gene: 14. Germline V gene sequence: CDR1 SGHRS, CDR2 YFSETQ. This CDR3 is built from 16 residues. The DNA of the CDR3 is TGCGCCAGCAGCCGACAGGAAAACAGGGGGCAGGGTGAAGCTTTCTTT. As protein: CASSRQENRGQGEAFF. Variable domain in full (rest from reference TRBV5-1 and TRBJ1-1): KAGVTQTPRYLIKTRGQQVTLSCSPISGHRSVSWYQQTPGQGLQFLFEYFSETQRNKGNFPGRFSGRQFSNSRSEMNVSTLELGDSALYLCASSRQENRGQGEAFFGQGTRLTVV.

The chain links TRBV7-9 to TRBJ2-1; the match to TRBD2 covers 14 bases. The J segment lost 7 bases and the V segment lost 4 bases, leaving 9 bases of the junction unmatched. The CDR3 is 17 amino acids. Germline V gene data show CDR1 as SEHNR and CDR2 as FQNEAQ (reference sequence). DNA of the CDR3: TGTGCCAGCAGCTCGGGACTAGCGGGAGAGATCGGGAATGAGCAGTTCTTC. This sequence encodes CASSSGLAGEIGNEQFF.

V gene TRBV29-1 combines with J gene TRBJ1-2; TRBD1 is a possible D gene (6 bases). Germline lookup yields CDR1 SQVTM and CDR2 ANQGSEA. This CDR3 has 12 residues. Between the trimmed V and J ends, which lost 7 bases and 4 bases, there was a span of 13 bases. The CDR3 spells CSAYREGYGYTF. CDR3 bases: TGCAGCGCATACAGGGAGGGCTATGGCTACACCTTC.

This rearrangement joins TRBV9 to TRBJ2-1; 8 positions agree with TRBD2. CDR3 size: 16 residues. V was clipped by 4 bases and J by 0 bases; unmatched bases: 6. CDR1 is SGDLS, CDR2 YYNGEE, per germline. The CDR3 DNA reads TGTGCCAGCAGCCCCCGAGCGGGAGACTCCTACAATGAGCAGTTCTTC. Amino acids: CASSPRAGDSYNEQFF.

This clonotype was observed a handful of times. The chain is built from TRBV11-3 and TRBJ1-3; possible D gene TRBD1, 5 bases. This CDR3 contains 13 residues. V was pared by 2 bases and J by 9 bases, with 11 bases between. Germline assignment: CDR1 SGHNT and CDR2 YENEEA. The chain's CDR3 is CASSLRGASTIYF. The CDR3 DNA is TGTGCCAGCAGCTTACGCGGGGCTTCCACCATATATTTT.

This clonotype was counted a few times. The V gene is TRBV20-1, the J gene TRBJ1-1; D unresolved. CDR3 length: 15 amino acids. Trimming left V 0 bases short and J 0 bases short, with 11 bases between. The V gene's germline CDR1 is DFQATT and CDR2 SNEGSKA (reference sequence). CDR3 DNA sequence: TGCAGTGCTAGAGATTCAAGTGGAGTGAACACTGAAGCTTTCTTT. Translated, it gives CSARDSSGVNTEAFF.

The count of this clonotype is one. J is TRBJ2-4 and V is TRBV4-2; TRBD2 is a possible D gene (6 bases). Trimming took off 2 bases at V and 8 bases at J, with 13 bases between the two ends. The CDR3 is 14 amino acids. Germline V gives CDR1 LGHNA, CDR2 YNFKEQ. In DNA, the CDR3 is TGTGCCAGCAGCCAAAGCGCAGGCGGGGACATTCAGTACTTC. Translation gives CASSQSAGGDIQYF.

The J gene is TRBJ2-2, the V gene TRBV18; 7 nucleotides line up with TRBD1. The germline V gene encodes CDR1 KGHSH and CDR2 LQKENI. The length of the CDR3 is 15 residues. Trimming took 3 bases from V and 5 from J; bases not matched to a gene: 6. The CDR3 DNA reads TGTGCCAGCTCACCGGGACAGCAGTTAACCGGGGAGCTGTTTTTT. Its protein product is CASSPGQQLTGELFF. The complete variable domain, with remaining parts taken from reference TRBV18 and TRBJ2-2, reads NAGVMQNPRHLVRRRGQEARLRCSPMKGHSHVYWYRQLPEEGLKFMVYLQKENIIDESGMPKERFSAEFPKEGPSILRIQQVVRGDSAAYFCASSPGQQLTGELFFGEGSRLTVL.

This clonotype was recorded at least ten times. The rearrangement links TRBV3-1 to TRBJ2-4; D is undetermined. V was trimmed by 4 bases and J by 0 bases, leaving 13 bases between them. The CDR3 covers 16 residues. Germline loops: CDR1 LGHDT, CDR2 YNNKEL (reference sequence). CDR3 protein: CASSPDLTGAKNIQYF. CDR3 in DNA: TGTGCCAGCAGCCCCGACCTAACGGGAGCCAAAAACATTCAGTACTTC.

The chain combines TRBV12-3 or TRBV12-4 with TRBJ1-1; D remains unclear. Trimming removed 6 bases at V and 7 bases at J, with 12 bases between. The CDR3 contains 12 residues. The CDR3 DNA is TGTGCCAGCAGCCAACATGCGTTTGAAGCTTTCTTT. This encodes CASSQHAFEAFF.

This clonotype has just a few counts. This CDR3 is CASRRATGGWGYTF. In DNA, the CDR3 is TGTGCCAGCAGGCGAGCTACAGGGGGCTGGGGCTACACCTTC. The rearrangement uses TRBV11-2 and TRBJ1-2; 9 bases line up with TRBD1. After removal of 6 bases from V and 8 bases from J, the junction contained 10 bases not matched to a gene. Germline V lookup: CDR1 SGHAT, CDR2 FQNNGV. CDR3 length equals 14 residues.

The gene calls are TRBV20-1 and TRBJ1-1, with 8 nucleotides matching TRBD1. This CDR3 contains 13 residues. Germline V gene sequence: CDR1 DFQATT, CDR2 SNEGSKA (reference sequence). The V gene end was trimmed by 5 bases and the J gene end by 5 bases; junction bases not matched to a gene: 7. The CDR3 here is CSAPQGAVTEAFF. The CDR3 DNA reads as TGCAGTGCTCCCCAGGGGGCGGTTACTGAAGCTTTCTTT.

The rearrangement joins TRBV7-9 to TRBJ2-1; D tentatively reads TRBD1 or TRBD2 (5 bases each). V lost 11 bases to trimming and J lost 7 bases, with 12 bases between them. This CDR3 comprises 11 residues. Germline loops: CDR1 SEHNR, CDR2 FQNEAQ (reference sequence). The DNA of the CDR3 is TGTGCCCTCCTCTGGGGGAATGAGCAGTTCTTC. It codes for CALLWGNEQFF.

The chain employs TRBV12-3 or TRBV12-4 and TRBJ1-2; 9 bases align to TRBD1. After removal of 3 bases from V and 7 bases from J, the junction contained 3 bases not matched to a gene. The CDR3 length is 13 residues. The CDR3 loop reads CASSLNRGPGYTF. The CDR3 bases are TGTGCCAGCAGTTTGAACAGGGGGCCTGGCTACACCTTC.

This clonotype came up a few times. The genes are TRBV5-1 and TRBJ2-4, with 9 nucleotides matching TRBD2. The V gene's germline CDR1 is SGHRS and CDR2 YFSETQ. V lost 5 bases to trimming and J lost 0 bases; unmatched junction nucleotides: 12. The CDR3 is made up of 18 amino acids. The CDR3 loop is CASRGSSGAPLAKNIQYF. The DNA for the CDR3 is TGCGCCAGCAGGGGTTCTAGCGGGGCCCCCCTAGCCAAAAACATTCAGTACTTC.

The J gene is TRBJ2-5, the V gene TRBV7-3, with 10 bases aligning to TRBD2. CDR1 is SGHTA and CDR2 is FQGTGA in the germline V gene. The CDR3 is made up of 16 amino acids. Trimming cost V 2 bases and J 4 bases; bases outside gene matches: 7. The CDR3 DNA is TGTGCCAGCAGCTTACGAGCGGGAGGGCCTAGAGAGACCCAGTACTTC. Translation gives CASSLRAGGPRETQYF.

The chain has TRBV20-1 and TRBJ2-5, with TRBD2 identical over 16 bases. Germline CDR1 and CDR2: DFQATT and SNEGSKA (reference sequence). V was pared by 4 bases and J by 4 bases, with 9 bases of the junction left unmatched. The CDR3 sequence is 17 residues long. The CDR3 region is CSATSGLAGGGGETQYF. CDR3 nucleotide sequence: TGCAGTGCTACCTCGGGACTAGCGGGAGGGGGTGGAGAGACCCAGTACTTC.

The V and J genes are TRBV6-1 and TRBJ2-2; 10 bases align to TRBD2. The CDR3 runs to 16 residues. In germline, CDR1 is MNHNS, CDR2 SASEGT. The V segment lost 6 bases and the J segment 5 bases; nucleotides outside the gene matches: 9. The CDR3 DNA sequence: TGTGCCAGCAGGACGCCGGGACTAGCGCTAACCGGGGAGCTGTTTTTT. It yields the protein CASRTPGLALTGELFF.

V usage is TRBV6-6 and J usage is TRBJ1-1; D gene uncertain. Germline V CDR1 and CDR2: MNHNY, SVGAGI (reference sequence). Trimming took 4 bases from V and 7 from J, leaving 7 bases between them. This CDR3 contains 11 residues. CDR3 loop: CASSWVNEAFF. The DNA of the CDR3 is TGTGCCAGCAGTTGGGTGAATGAAGCTTTCTTT.

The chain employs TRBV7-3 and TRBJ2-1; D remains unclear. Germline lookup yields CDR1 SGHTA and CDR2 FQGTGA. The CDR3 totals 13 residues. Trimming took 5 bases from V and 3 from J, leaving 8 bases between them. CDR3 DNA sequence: TGTGCCAGCAGCGGAAACAGCTACAATGAGCAGTTCTTC. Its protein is CASSGNSYNEQFF.

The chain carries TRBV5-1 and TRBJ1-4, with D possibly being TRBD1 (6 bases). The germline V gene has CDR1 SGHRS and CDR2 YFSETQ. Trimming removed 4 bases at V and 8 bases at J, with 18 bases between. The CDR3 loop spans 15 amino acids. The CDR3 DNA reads TGCGCCAGCAGCAGCCGGGGGGGCTGGGACGAAAAACTGTTTTTT. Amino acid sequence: CASSSRGGWDEKLFF. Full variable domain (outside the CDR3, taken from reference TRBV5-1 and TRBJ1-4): KAGVTQTPRYLIKTRGQQVTLSCSPISGHRSVSWYQQTPGQGLQFLFEYFSETQRNKGNFPGRFSGRQFSNSRSEMNVSTLELGDSALYLCASSSRGGWDEKLFFGSGTQLSVL.

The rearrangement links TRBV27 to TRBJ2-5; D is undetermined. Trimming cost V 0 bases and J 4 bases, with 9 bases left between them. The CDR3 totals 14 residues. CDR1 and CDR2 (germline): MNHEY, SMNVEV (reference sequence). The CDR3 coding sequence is TGTGCCAGCAGTTTATCCGGAATCAGAGAGACCCAGTACTTC. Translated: CASSLSGIRETQYF.

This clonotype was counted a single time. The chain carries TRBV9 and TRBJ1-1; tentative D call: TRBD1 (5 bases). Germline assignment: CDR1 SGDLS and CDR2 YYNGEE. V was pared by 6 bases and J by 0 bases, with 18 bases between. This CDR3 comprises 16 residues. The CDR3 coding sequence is TGTGCCAGCACCCGAGTGGACACTACTATGAACACTGAAGCTTTCTTT. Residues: CASTRVDTTMNTEAFF.